This T cell receptor (beta chain) was retrieved from a study of shared T cell receptors in the human thymus (dated by TCRdb to the early 2020s). Broadly, across the study: The study examined how self-reactive, shared T-cell receptor alpha chains are generated in the human thymus.

Libraries were built with the immunoSEQ multiplex PCR assay. Held by TCRdb, this immuneACCESS table contains in-frame sequences only and omits some clones. Under half of the omission traces to an unresolved V gene where checked; the cause of the rest is unknown. The sample yields under 700,000 clones; around 78% were counted once. Together, the top ten hold around 0.013% of the sample. The CDR3 starts with the cysteine, ends with the phenylalanine, and has 20 residues. Of all the DNA, just the CDR3 is kept, 60 bases in frame from base 1. Germline trimming: 1 base from V, 0 bases from J; junction bases outside gene matches: 15. For CDR1 and CDR2, the germline V gene (reference sequence) lists PRHDT and FYEKMQ. As to this clone: Its antigen target is currently unknown. Per-base qualities were not stored, and no clone one base away is much larger.

These same data were also listed under a study on human thymus T cells. That second publication adds: Immunologically healthy infants undergoing open corrective cardiac surgery for congenital heart defects in Finland were used as donors. Thymus tissue was obtained as surgical resects removed during corrective cardiac surgery. Biased V and J gene segment usage appeared to be present in both thymic and peripheral blood repertoires. The related research found that thymic TCR repertoires overlapped highly between unrelated individuals. TCR alpha and beta repertoires from about 8 infant thymus samples and four related peripheral blood samples were characterized in the study. The cohort included 5 or 6 male and a couple of female infants, with donor ages spanning 7 to 244 days. Thymocytes were freed from the tissue by mechanical means and kept at -70 degrees C as pellets of roughly 8.5-30 million cells. A QIAsymphony instrument was used to extract genomic DNA from the frozen cell pellets. The immunoSEQ multiplex PCR assay was used to amplify the TCRB and TCRAD loci from a standardized quantity of quality-controlled genomic DNA. The V(D)J region was spanned by amplicons of a length sufficient to cover the CDR3 and to identify V and J genes. The amplicons were sequenced on an Illumina platform via the commercial immunoSEQ service. Primer bias and sequencing errors were corrected using previously described methods, and TCRAD and TCRB definitions followed the IMGT database. Analysis of the repertoires was done with immunoSEQ Analyzer 3.0 and VDJTools and included basic statistics, V/J segment usage, diversity estimates, rarefaction and pairwise overlap. Chao1, ChaoE, Efron-Thisted, Shannon and inverse Simpson indices were used to estimate diversity, which was also estimated on datasets down-sampled to the smallest sample. Repertoire overlap was determined by strict matching of CDR3 nucleotide sequence, V gene and J gene, and Jaccard-based multidimensional scaling clustering was applied. Thymus samples yielded on average approximately 840,000 unique TCRB clonotypes, compared with around 84,000 from blood samples.

Sequencing used thymocytes. The rearrangement combines TRBV13 with TRBJ2-1; 7 junctional bases match TRBD2. The receptor comes from a boy less than two years old with a congenital heart defect. Donor details come from another sample of the same person, matched by shared clones. The CDR3: CASSLEEGRVTILSYNEQFF. The nucleotides are TGTGCCAGCAGCTTAGAAGAGGGGAGGGTCACCATCCTCTCCTACAATGAGCAGTTCTTC.